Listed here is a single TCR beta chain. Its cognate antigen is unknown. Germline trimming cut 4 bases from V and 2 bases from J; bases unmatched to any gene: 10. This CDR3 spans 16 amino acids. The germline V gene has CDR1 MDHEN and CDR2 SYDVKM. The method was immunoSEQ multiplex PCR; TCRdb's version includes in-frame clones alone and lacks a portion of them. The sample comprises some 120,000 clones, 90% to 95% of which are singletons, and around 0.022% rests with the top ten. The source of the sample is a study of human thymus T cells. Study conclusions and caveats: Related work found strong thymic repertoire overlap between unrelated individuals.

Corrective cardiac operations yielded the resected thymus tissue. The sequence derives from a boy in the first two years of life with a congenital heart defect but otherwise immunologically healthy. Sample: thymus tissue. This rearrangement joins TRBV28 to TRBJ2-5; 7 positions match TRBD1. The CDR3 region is CASSSAPGQIQETQYF. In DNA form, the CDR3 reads TGTGCCAGCAGTTCTGCCCCGGGACAGATACAAGAGACCCAGTACTTC.